This entry concerns a single T cell receptor beta chain. The sample comes from a study of T-cell reconstitution after alpha-beta-depleted transplantation in children. Unique molecular identifiers tagged the TCRbeta library. TCRdb recomputed calls from the PCR reads with MiXCR, one row per CDR3 protein. The sample has some 640,000 distinct CDR3 sequences; around a sixth are singletons. The germline V gene has CDR1 SGHRS and CDR2 YFSETQ. The CDR3 is 14 amino acids. Trimming pared 2 bases from V and 0 bases from J, leaving 5 bases between. The sample consisted of PBMCs from the stem cell graft donor, taken from the stem cell graft. V and J are TRBV5-1 and TRBJ2-2; D remains ambiguous. The origin of this receptor is a human donor who donated a stem cell graft to a child with acute myeloid leukemia. Here the CDR3 reads CASSFAANTGELFF. The CDR3, as DNA: TGCGCCAGCAGCTTCGCGGCGAACACCGGGGAGCTGTTTTTT.